The present TCR beta chain was sequenced within a study of cytomegalovirus exposure and HLA in healthy donors. 13 Jbeta primers and 60 Vbeta primers were used for the PCR. Clones were read by immunoSEQ multiplex PCR, and TCRdb kept only the in-frame ones, dropping some. This sample contains 200,000 to 250,000 clones. The germline gives CDR1 MGHRA, CDR2 YSYEKL. V shed 6 bases, J shed 6 bases, and the junction held 8 bases outside the gene matches. The CDR3 has 14 amino acids. This clonotype was sampled from a woman younger than 45 in good health and CMV-seropositive. What was sequenced was PBMCs. The rearrangement links TRBV4-1 to TRBJ2-1; 7 nucleotides agree with TRBD1. CDR3 loop: CASRYRDSLNEQFF. DNA of the CDR3: TGCGCCAGCAGGTACCGGGACAGCCTCAATGAGCAGTTCTTC.